This TCR beta chain was sequenced in a study of blood T cell repertoires in COVID-19. Across the whole study: Acute and convalescent COVID-19 specimens originated in the United States, Italy and Spain.

In germline, CDR1 is SGDLS, CDR2 YYNGEE. V was shortened by 0 bases and J by 0 bases, with 6 bases between the two germline ends. CDR3 length equals 15 residues. In the original workflow: Nucleated cell number was recorded as an estimate derived from reference gene primer amplification. The protocol was immunoSEQ multiplex PCR, while the TCRdb copy is restricted to in-frame clones and leaves out a portion. V, J and clone size derive from that table, while D and trimming were established from the DNA sequence. The data contain about 260,000 clones, approximately 86% of them seen just once; the ten biggest clones take up around 5%. Seattle enrolled patients during active infection and tracked them longitudinally. This clone was counted only a few times.

The chain joins TRBV9 to TRBJ2-2, with D unresolved. Sequencing input: peripheral blood. The clonotype was recovered from a woman aged 55-70 years with COVID-19, enrolled during active disease. The DNA of the CDR3 is TGTGCCAGCAGCGTAGACCTAGCGAACACCGGGGAGCTGTTTTTT. Amino acids: CASSVDLANTGELFF.